Presented here are 9 T cell receptor beta chains from one specimen sequenced in a study of tumor and adjacent non-tumor tissue in lung cancer. TCRbeta libraries were built with three rounds of nested PCR, modified from ARM-PCR. MiXCR, run by TCRdb on the multiplex PCR reads, gives a single entry per CDR3 protein. The sample lists approximately 100,000 distinct CDR3 sequences; more than 55% were seen once. RNA was extracted from bulk tissue without any cell sorting. This non-tumor lung sample came from over 3 cm beyond the tumor edge. Material for sequencing was distant non-tumor lung tissue. The receptors stem from a man younger than 40 with non-small cell lung cancer.

This clonotype was picked up a small number of times. At one boundary the junction diverges from the germline segment, which might be a read error. This rearrangement joins TRBV29-1 to TRBJ2-1, with D possibly TRBD1 on 6 matching bases. The CDR3 contains 13 residues. From germline, CDR1 is SQVTM and CDR2 ANQGSEA. The CDR3 DNA sequence: TGTAGCGCCATTAACAGGGCCCACAATGAGCAGTTCTTC. This sequence encodes CSAINRAHNEQFF.

A remark on this clonotype: A much more abundant neighbour one base away suggests this may be a read error. The V gene is TRBV20-1, the J gene TRBJ2-7, with 12 bases that match TRBD1. The junction had 10 bases not matched to a gene; V was cut back by 7 bases and J by 3 bases. The CDR3 is 15 amino acids. Germline CDR1 and CDR2: DFQATT and SNEGSKA (reference sequence). The CDR3 spells CSVRGTGGFSYEQYF. The DNA of the CDR3 is TGCAGTGTTCGCGGGACAGGGGGCTTTAGCTACGAGCAGTACTTC.

The gene calls are TRBV29-1 and TRBJ2-3, with D maybe TRBD2 (6 bases). In germline, CDR1 is SQVTM, CDR2 ANQGSEA. The CDR3 contains 13 residues. CDR3 loop: CSPVCGGTDTQYF. CDR3 sequence (DNA): TGCAGTCCTGTATGCGGGGGCACAGATACGCAGTATTTT.

The V and J genes are TRBV6-5 and TRBJ2-3, with TRBD2 matching over 7 bases. V gave up 1 base and J gave up 2 bases; unmatched junction bases: 6. CDR3 length: 16 amino acids. The germline gives CDR1 MNHEY, CDR2 SVGAGI. The CDR3 sequence: CASSYLSGRNTDTQYF. DNA of the CDR3: TGTGCCAGCAGTTACTTGTCCGGGAGGAACACAGATACGCAGTATTTT.

This clonotype was observed a single time. The conserved phenylalanine or tryptophan is not found at the CDR3 terminus, so this likely reflects a read error. The V call is TRBV10-2, the J call TRBJ2-3; weak D call: TRBD2 (5 bases). This CDR3 has 15 residues. Trimming took 4 bases from V and 2 from J, leaving 13 bases between them. Per germline, CDR1 WSHSY and CDR2 SAAADI. The CDR3, as DNA: TGCGCCAGCAGTGGGGCAGCGGCCCTCACAGATACGCAGTATGTT. It is translated as CASSGAAALTDTQYV.

There are a few counts of this clonotype. It may be a read error: a sequence one base away is much more abundant. This chain uses TRBV6-2 or TRBV6-3 with TRBJ2-7; D is unresolved. Germline-derived CDR1 and CDR2 are MNHEY and SVGEGT. The CDR3 extends over 12 amino acids. This CDR3 reads CTSSYDGYEQYF. Written as DNA, the CDR3 is TGTACCAGCAGTTACGACGGCTACGAGCAGTACTTC.

This clonotype was seen only a few times. The chain carries TRBV24-1 and TRBJ1-2; TRBD1 is a possible D gene (5 bases). The length of the CDR3 is 13 residues. Germline V gene data show CDR1 as KGHDR and CDR2 as SFDVKD. Trimming took off 0 bases at V and 8 bases at J, with 9 bases between the two ends. The CDR3 loop is CATSDLMGRGYTF. Here the CDR3 DNA reads TGTGCCACCAGTGATTTGATGGGACGCGGCTACACCTTC.

Points on this clonotype: The junction departs from the called germline gene at one end, perhaps through a read error. The chain employs TRBV29-1 and TRBJ2-3; D is undetermined. The CDR3 is 13 residues long. Germline loops: CDR1 SQVTM, CDR2 ANQGSEA. The CDR3 is CSVEVVSTYTQYF. The CDR3 DNA sequence: TGCAGCGTTGAAGTAGTGTCCACATATACGCAGTATTTT.

Worth noting for this clonotype: One junction end disagrees with the germline gene, perhaps due to a read error. The chain uses TRBV4-1 and TRBJ2-3; possibly TRBD2 for D (6 bases). Looked up from germline, CDR1 is MGHRA and CDR2 is YSYEKL. The CDR3 is 16 residues long. The CDR3 bases are TGCGCCAGCAGCCAAGAGCCTAGCGAGGGCACAAATACGCAGTATTTT. Its protein is CASSQEPSEGTNTQYF.